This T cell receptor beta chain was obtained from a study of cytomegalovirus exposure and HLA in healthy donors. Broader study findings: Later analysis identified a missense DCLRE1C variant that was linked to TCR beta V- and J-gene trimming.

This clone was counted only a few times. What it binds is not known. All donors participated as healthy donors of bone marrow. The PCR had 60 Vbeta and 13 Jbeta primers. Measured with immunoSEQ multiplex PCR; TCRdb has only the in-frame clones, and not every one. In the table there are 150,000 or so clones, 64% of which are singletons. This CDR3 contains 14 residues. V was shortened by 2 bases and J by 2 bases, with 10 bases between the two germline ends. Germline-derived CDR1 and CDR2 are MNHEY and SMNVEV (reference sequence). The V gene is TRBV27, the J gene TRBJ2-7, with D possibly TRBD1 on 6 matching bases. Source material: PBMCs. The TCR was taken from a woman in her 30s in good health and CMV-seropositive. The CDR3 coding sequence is TGTGCCAGCAGTTTACCCGACAGGACCTACGAGCAGTACTTC. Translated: CASSLPDRTYEQYF.